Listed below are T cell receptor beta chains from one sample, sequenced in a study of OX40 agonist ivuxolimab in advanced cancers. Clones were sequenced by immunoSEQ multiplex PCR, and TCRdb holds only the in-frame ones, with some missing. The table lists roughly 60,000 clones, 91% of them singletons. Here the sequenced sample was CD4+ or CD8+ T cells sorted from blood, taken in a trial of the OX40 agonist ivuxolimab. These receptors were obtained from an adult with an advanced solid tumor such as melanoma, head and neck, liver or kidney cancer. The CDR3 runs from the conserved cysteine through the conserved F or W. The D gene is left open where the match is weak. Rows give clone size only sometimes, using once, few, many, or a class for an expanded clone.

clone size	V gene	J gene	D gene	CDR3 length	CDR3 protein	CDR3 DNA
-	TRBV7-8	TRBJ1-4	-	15	CASSRSGKSNEKLFF	TGTGCCAGCAGCCGAAGCGGGAAATCTAATGAAAAACTGTTTTTT
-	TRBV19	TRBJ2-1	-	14	CASTSWGGGNEQFF	TGTGCCAGTACCTCGTGGGGCGGTGGCAATGAGCAGTTCTTC
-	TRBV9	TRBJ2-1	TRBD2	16	CASSVGLAGGPGEQFF	TGTGCCAGCAGCGTAGGGTTAGCGGGAGGGCCGGGTGAGCAGTTCTTC
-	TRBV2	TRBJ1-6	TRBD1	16	CASSSSGRGFNSPLHF	TGTGCCAGCAGTTCCAGTGGCAGGGGGTTTAATTCACCCCTCCACTTT
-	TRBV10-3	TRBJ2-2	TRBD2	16	CAISRLAGGDTGELFF	TGTGCCATCAGCCGACTAGCGGGAGGGGACACCGGGGAGCTGTTTTTT
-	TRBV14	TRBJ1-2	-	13	CASSQHQDYGYTF	TGTGCCAGCAGCCAACACCAGGACTATGGCTACACCTTC
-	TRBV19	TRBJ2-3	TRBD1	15	CASSPDRGRPDTQYF	TGTGCCAGTAGTCCGGACAGGGGGCGGCCAGATACGCAGTATTTT
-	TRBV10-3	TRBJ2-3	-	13	CAISETREWTQYF	TGTGCCATCAGTGAGACAAGGGAATGGACGCAGTATTTT
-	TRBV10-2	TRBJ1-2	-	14	CASSPGTILNGYTF	TGCGCCAGCAGCCCCGGGACAATTCTGAATGGCTACACCTTC
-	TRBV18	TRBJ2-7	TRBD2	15	CASSTSGRADDEQYF	TGTGCCAGCTCAACTAGCGGGAGGGCAGATGACGAGCAGTACTTC
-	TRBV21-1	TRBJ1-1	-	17	CASSKVGTGVLGTEAFF	TGTGCCAGCAGCAAAGTCGGGACAGGGGTATTAGGTACTGAAGCTTTCTTT
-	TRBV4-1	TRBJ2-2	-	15	CASSPQSAFTGELFF	TGCGCCAGCAGCCCCCAGTCGGCTTTCACCGGGGAGCTGTTTTTT
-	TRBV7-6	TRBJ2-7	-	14	CASSLDPSSYEQYF	TGTGCCAGCAGCTTGGACCCGAGCTCCTACGAGCAGTACTTC
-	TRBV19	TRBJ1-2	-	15	CASSIGRTSGYGYTF	TGTGCCAGTAGTATAGGGAGGACGTCCGGCTATGGCTACACCTTC
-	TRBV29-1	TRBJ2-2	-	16	CSVSPGTTANTGELFF	TGCAGCGTTTCCCCCGGGACAACAGCGAACACCGGGGAGCTGTTTTTT
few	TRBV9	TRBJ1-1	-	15	CASSASPSGNTEAFF	TGTGCCAGCAGCGCAAGCCCCTCAGGGAACACTGAAGCTTTCTTT
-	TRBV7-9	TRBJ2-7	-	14	CASSLAPQADEQYF	TGTGCCAGCAGCTTAGCCCCCCAGGCGGACGAGCAGTACTTC
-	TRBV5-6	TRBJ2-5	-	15	CASSSTYRRQETQYF	TGTGCCAGCAGCTCCACGTATAGGCGGCAAGAGACCCAGTACTTC
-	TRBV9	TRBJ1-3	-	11	CASSLGNTIYF	TGTGCCAGCAGCCTCGGAAACACCATATATTTT
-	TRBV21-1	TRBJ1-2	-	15	CANLSGTGELYGYTF	TGTGCCAACCTATCGGGGACAGGGGAACTCTATGGCTACACCTTC
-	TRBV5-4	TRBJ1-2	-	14	CASSLVDINYGYTF	TGTGCCAGCAGCTTGGTTGACATCAACTATGGCTACACCTTC
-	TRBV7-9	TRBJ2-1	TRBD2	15	CASSPRVAGGNEQFF	TGTGCCAGCAGCCCCCGGGTAGCGGGAGGCAATGAGCAGTTCTTC
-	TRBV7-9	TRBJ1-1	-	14	CASSYQGSRTEAFF	TGTGCCAGCAGCTACCAGGGCTCCCGCACTGAAGCTTTCTTT
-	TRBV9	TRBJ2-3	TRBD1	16	CASSPRGGTGADTQYF	TGTGCCAGCAGCCCGAGAGGGGGGACAGGCGCGGATACGCAGTATTTT
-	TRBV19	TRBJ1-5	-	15	CASSIDLGGNQPQHF	TGTGCCAGTAGTATAGATCTCGGGGGCAATCAGCCCCAGCATTTT
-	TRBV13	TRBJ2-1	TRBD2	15	CASSLTSGPYNEQFF	TGTGCCAGCAGCCTGACTAGCGGTCCCTACAATGAGCAGTTCTTC
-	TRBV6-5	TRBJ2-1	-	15	CASSYPGATRSEQFF	TGTGCCAGCAGTTATCCGGGAGCTACCAGGAGTGAGCAGTTCTTC
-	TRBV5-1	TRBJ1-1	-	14	CASSLASGNTEAFF	TGCGCCAGCAGCTTGGCTTCGGGGAACACTGAAGCTTTCTTT
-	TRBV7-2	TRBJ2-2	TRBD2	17	CASSPGLAGVGTGELFF	TGTGCCAGCAGCCCGGGACTAGCGGGAGTCGGGACCGGGGAGCTGTTTTTT
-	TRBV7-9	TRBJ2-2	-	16	CASSLDPGLNTGELFF	TGTGCCAGCAGCTTAGATCCGGGACTTAACACCGGGGAGCTGTTTTTT
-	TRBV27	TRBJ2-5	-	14	CASSSVFPQETQYF	TGTGCCAGCAGTTCGGTTTTCCCCCAAGAGACCCAGTACTTC